This entry is about one T cell receptor beta chain. The data belong to a study of cytomegalovirus exposure and HLA in healthy donors. Amplification used 60 Vbeta primers and 13 Jbeta primers. TCRdb's copy holds only in-frame clones and misses some; the assay was immunoSEQ multiplex PCR. The sample records more than 150,000 clones, 75% to 90% being singletons. The CDR3 spans 17 residues. Germline V gene lookup returns CDR1 SGHDT and CDR2 YYEEEE. V dropped 0 bases and J dropped 4 bases, with 19 bases sitting between them. The chain has TRBV5-6 and TRBJ1-1; D gene unclear. The clonotype was recovered from a boy younger than 18 in good health and CMV-seronegative. Input material: PBMCs. CDR3 in amino acids: CASSLAAIRSIITEAFF. As DNA, the CDR3 is TGTGCCAGCAGCTTGGCCGCTATCCGTTCAATTATCACTGAAGCTTTCTTT.